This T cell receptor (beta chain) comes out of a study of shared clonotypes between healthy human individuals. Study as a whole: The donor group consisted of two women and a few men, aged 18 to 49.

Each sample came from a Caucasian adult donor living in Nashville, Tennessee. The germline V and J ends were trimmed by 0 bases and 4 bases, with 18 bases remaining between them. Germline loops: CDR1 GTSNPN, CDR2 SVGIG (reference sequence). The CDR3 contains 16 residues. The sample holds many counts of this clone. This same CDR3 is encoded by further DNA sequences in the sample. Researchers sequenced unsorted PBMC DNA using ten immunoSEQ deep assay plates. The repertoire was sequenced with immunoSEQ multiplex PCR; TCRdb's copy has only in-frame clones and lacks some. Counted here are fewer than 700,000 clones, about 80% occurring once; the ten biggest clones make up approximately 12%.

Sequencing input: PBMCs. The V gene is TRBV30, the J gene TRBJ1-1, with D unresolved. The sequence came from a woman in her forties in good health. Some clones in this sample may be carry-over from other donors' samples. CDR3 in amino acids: CAWSVTAMGGGTEAFF. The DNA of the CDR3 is TGTGCCTGGAGTGTAACTGCGATGGGAGGTGGCACTGAAGCTTTCTTT.